This paragraph reports one T cell receptor beta chain. The source of the sample is a study of glioma-infiltrating T cells. As for the study in general: WHO grade II oligodendrogliomas or astrocytomas, plus non-recurrent WHO grade IV glioblastomas, were sampled.

This CDR3 region has 14 residues. V lost 5 bases and J lost 7; bases outside the gene matches: 8. The germline V gene has CDR1 MNHNS and CDR2 SASEGT. Using RNA template, CDR3s of TCR alpha and beta were amplified with iRepertoire arm-PCR. Using its own MiXCR run on the multiplex PCR reads, TCRdb lists one record per CDR3 protein. The repertoire holds roughly 350,000 distinct CDR3 sequences, with around 38% as singletons. This sequence originates from a human donor with low-grade glioma or glioblastoma, undergoing nonglioma brain surgery, or in good health (not recorded which). The rearrangement joins TRBV6-1 to TRBJ2-7; 10 bases are shared with TRBD2. The sequencing sample was made of glioma tissue, nonneoplastic brain tissue, or PBMCs (not recorded which). The CDR3 is CASSPLAGVIEQYF. DNA of the CDR3: TGTGCCAGCAGTCCCCTAGCGGGAGTGATTGAGCAGTACTTC.